This TCR beta chain is drawn from a study of neurological immune-mediated disorders (dated by TCRdb to the late 2010s). About the full investigation: Peripheral blood TCR-beta repertoires from patients with HTLV-I-associated myelopathy (HAM/TSP), patients with multiple sclerosis, and healthy controls were compared in the study using UMI-based sequencing. Longitudinal samples, technical triplicates and paired sorted CD4+ and CD8+ T-cell subsets, alongside PBMC samples, were included among the approximately 110 TCR-beta libraries. Technical triplicate libraries were sequenced to precisely calculate how much the frequency of each individual clone varied. Of the 68 subjects in the cohort, about 14 were HAM/TSP patients, some 35 were multiple sclerosis patients, and 20 were healthy controls.

cDNA was synthesized by template-switch 5'RACE using a primer carrying a 10-nucleotide random unique molecular identifier by which each TCR transcript was tagged. Every sequencing run covered 15-18 subjects and yielded more than 180 million TCR-beta sequences. Total RNA was extracted with the RNeasy kit. The KAPA Real-time Library Amplification kit was used to amplify TCR-beta VDJ regions with primers targeting the TCR constant region and the 5'RACE anchor. A first PCR added sample indexes and Illumina adaptors, and a second PCR then raised library yield. After Ampure bead purification, the roughly 650 bp TCR product was size-selected on a 2% E-gel SizeSelection system. Before pooling, library quality was assessed on a Bioanalyzer, concentration was determined with Qubit, and library quantification was performed with the Kapa Library Quantification kit. An Illumina HiSeq 2500 was used to sequence the libraries paired-end at 2 x 150 bp. To increase sequence diversity, roughly 24-31% phiX was spiked into each library pool. From the authors' description of their analysis: The quality-filtered reads were processed with the UMI-based MiGEC pipeline, whose error correction step removed more than 85% of the raw TCR sequences. VDJ genes were aligned to IMGT germline references, and each clonotype was defined by a unique CDR3 amino acid sequence together with V-J genes. VDJtools evaluated clonal expansion, Shannon diversity and CDR3 relatedness (CalcPairwiseDistances, ClusterSamples); CLCbio workbench built phylogenetic trees. Using coefficient-of-variation modelling across technical triplicates, the study counted a clone as expanded if it had at least 8 unique UMIs. The public reads were quality trimmed at Q25 with fastp and then assembled into clones with MiXCR by TCRdb, keeping productive beta chains. Rows are unified per CDR3 protein, each entry keeping the most common DNA and genes. Clone size and V and J calls follow TCRdb, not the original study. The sample profile shows 45,000 or so distinct CDR3 sequences; approximately 21% of them were found once. Roughly 4% of the sample lies in the top ten.

Results the study describes overall, beyond this receptor: TCR clonal expansion was highest in HAM/TSP patients and lowest in MS patients, with MS patients falling below even healthy controls. Across subjects, expanded clones never shared an identical CDR3 amino acid sequence, which suggests that the TCR-beta repertoires in every group were private.

The CDR3, from cysteine to phenylalanine, totals 16 residues. This entry keeps only the CDR3 DNA: 48 bases, framed from base 1. Reading the germline V gene gives CDR1 SGHRS and CDR2 YFSETQ. The germline V and J ends show losses of 6 bases and 2 bases respectively, and no gene match explains 10 bases of the junction. The table lists this clonotype with many counts. No antigen is known for it. No base qualities exist here, and no much larger clone lies one base off it. The time point label on this specimen signifies: technical triplicate 3. For the unsorted PBMC libraries, 2 million PBMCs were stored in RNAlater at -80 degrees C until RNA extraction and were used to generate the libraries. Peripheral blood underwent Ficoll-Hypaque density gradient centrifugation to isolate PBMCs, which were then cryopreserved in liquid nitrogen.

Sequenced material: PBMCs. The source is a man aged 55 to 70 with HTLV-1-associated myelopathy (HAM/TSP). The sequence links TRBV5-1 to TRBJ2-5; 10 nucleotides in the junction match TRBD2. The CDR3 is CASTQGASGGQETQYF. Read as DNA, the sequence is TGCGCCAGCACCCAAGGGGCTAGCGGGGGTCAAGAGACCCAGTACTTC.